The 17 T cell receptor beta chains reported below all come from one sample, sequenced in a study of tumor-infiltrating lymphocytes in primary liver carcinoma. From approximately 490 ng total RNA, TCR beta cDNA was generated with a primer in the constant region. Three rounds of nested multiplex PCR with slightly modified ARM-PCR produced TCR beta libraries. In the first two PCR rounds, TRBV1-TRBV30 forward primers were paired with a C-beta reverse primer, and each round lasted approximately 10 cycles. TCRdb called the multiplex PCR reads again in MiXCR, with one record for every CDR3 protein. Here the sample spans approximately 320,000 distinct CDR3 sequences, approximately 54% being singletons. RNA isolated from unsorted whole blood supplied the blood RNA, with germline DNA also extracted. Sequencing input: peripheral blood. The receptors stem from a woman in her twenties or thirties with primary liver carcinoma and hepatitis B virus infection.

The genes are TRBV29-1 and TRBJ2-2; 7 nucleotides line up with TRBD1. This CDR3 has 14 residues. The germline V gene has CDR1 SQVTM and CDR2 ANQGSEA. J was trimmed by 2 bases and V by 8 bases; bases with no gene match: 8. CDR3 protein: CSLRQGVNTGELFF. CDR3 DNA sequence: TGCAGCCTCCGGCAGGGGGTAAACACCGGGGAGCTGTTTTTT.

Comments on this clonotype: The germline gene is not matched at one end of the junction; a read error may be the cause. This chain links TRBV5-6 with TRBJ2-2; a weak D match, TRBD2 (5 bases). The germline V gene encodes CDR1 SGHDT and CDR2 YYEEEE. The CDR3 is made up of 15 amino acids. CDR3 in amino acids: CASSLAPRVTGELLF. Written as DNA, the CDR3 is TGTGCTAGCAGCTTGGCACCCAGAGTTACCGGGGAGCTGCTTTTT.

The chain links TRBV6-2 or TRBV6-3 to TRBJ2-5, with D maybe TRBD2 (6 bases). The germline V and J ends were trimmed by 7 bases and 2 bases, with 17 bases remaining between them. This CDR3 is built from 15 residues. Looked up from germline, CDR1 is MNHEY and CDR2 is SVGEGT. Here the CDR3 DNA reads TGTGCCAGCACCTGGGGCCCTAGCGATCAAGAGACCCAGTACTTC. This codes for CASTWGPSDQETQYF.

A word on this clonotype: One base away lies a much larger clone, so this may be a sequencing read error. The rearrangement links TRBV12-5 to TRBJ1-2; D gene uncertain. The V end lost 10 bases, the J end lost 0 bases, and 18 bases lay between the germline ends. The CDR3 runs 15 residues. Germline loops: CDR1 LGHNT, CDR2 FRNRAP. CDR3 amino acids: CANGHGGRANYGYTF. The DNA of the CDR3 is TGTGCTAATGGCCACGGTGGCCGAGCTAACTATGGCTACACCTTC. Drawing the rest from reference TRBV12-5 and TRBJ1-2, the complete variable domain is DARVTQTPRHKVTEMGQEVTMRCQPILGHNTVFWYRQTMMQGLELLAYFRNRAPLDDSGMPKDRFSAEMPDATLATLKIQPSEPRDSAVYFCANGHGGRANYGYTFGSGTRLTVV.

As to this clonotype: At one end, the junction sequence differs from germline, possibly due to a read error. V and J are TRBV11-3 and TRBJ2-7, with 8 bases that match TRBD1. This CDR3 has 14 amino acids. CDR1 and CDR2 from the germline V gene are SGHNT and YENEEA. Written as DNA, the CDR3 is TGTACCAGCAACCCCCGGACAGGGAGATACGAGCAGTACTTC. Its protein product is CTSNPRTGRYEQYF.

The J gene is TRBJ2-7, the V gene TRBV5-5; D perhaps matches TRBD2 (7 bases). The V end lost 7 bases, the J end lost 2 bases, and 16 bases lay between the germline ends. Germline V lookup: CDR1 SGHKS, CDR2 YYEKEE (reference sequence). The CDR3 spans 14 residues. CDR3 bases: TGTGCCAGCGCGGGGGACATACAAGCCTACGAGCAGTACTTC. Amino acid sequence: CASAGDIQAYEQYF. Drawing the rest from reference TRBV5-5 and TRBJ2-7, the complete variable domain is DAGVTQSPTHLIKTRGQQVTLRCSPISGHKSVSWYQQVLGQGPQFIFQYYEKEERGRGNFPDRFSARQFPNYSSELNVNALLLGDSALYLCASAGDIQAYEQYFGPGTRLTVT.

This clonotype occurred many times. This chain uses TRBV11-3 with TRBJ1-2; the D is unclear. The CDR3 runs 13 residues. Between the trimmed V and J ends, which lost 0 bases and 6 bases, there was a span of 8 bases. Germline V CDR1 and CDR2: SGHNT, YENEEA. The DNA of the CDR3 is TGTGCCAGCAGCTTAGAGTACGGGAATGGCTACACCTTC. Amino acid sequence: CASSLEYGNGYTF.

Comments on this clonotype: This CDR3 is missing its conserved last phenylalanine or tryptophan, likely due to a read error. V gene TRBV5-6 combines with J gene TRBJ2-1, with TRBD2 matching over 8 bases. The length of the CDR3 is 19 residues. Germline CDR1 is SGHDT and CDR2 is YYEEEE. V gave up 4 bases and J gave up 2 bases; unmatched junction bases: 17. CDR3 sequence (DNA): TGTGCCAGCAGCCCCAATGGCGGGAGGTTTTTTAGCCCCTACAATGAGCAGTTCCTC. This codes for CASSPNGGRFFSPYNEQFL.

This rearrangement joins TRBV6-6 to TRBJ2-3; 9 bases fit TRBD2. This CDR3 is 16 amino acids long. Trimming cost V 4 bases and J 5 bases; bases outside gene matches: 10. Germline assignment: CDR1 MNHNY and CDR2 SVGAGI (reference sequence). The CDR3 nucleotides are TGTGCCAGCAGTTCCTGGGCAGCGGGAGGCCGAGATACGCAGTATTTT. This sequence encodes CASSSWAAGGRDTQYF.

This clonotype showed up just a few times. This rearrangement joins TRBV6-5 to TRBJ2-2, with D perhaps matching TRBD1 or TRBD2 (7 bases each). This CDR3 has 15 residues. V was trimmed by 6 bases and J by 3 bases, leaving 14 bases between them. The germline gives CDR1 MNHEY, CDR2 SVGAGI. The CDR3 loop is CASRLTGRDTGELFF. CDR3 DNA: TGTGCCAGCAGGCTGACAGGGAGGGACACCGGGGAGCTGTTTTTT.

The CDR3 bases are TGTGCCAGCAGCCCCTTACTACCCATCGGGGAGCTGTTTTTT. Its protein product is CASSPLLPIGELFF. This sequence joins TRBV6-5 and TRBJ2-2; unclear D gene. The CDR3 consists of 14 residues. V gave up 6 bases and J gave up 7 bases, with 15 bases separating them. Germline CDR1 MNHEY, CDR2 SVGAGI.

In this sample, this clonotype turned up many times. The V gene is TRBV4-3, the J gene TRBJ1-5, with a weak D call TRBD1 (5 bases). The V and J ends lost 4 bases and 0 bases respectively, with 10 bases between them. Germline CDR1 reads LGHNA; CDR2 reads YSLEER. The CDR3 extends over 15 amino acids. CDR3 nucleotides: TGCGCCAGCAGCCCCGGACACCTTAGCAATCAGCCCCAGCATTTT. As protein: CASSPGHLSNQPQHF.

This clonotype has a count of ten or more. The chain is built from TRBV6-5 and TRBJ2-7, with TRBD2 identical over 8 bases. The CDR3 loop spans 15 amino acids. Trimming took 6 bases from V and 3 from J; bases not matched to a gene: 10. Germline assignment: CDR1 MNHEY and CDR2 SVGAGI. CDR3: CASRKREITFYEQYF. The CDR3 DNA is TGTGCCAGCAGGAAGCGGGAGATAACTTTCTACGAGCAGTACTTC.

The V and J genes are TRBV12-3 or TRBV12-4 and TRBJ1-1; TRBD1 is a possible D gene (6 bases). The CDR3 loop spans 13 amino acids. Trimming removed 10 bases from V and 0 bases from J, with 12 bases in between. The CDR3 loop is CATQQGLNTEAFF. The CDR3 DNA is TGTGCCACTCAACAGGGCCTGAACACTGAAGCTTTCTTT.

Comment on this clonotype: Because the CDR3 is missing its conserved closing phenylalanine or tryptophan, this is likely a read error. This rearrangement joins TRBV11-2 to TRBJ1-4, with D unresolved. Looked up from germline, CDR1 is SGHAT and CDR2 is FQNNGV. V was cut by 4 bases and J by 6 bases, with 15 bases left in between. The CDR3 has 15 amino acids. Here the CDR3 DNA reads TGTGCCAGCAGCTATCGGGAGACGACGGATGAAAAACTGTTTTTA. Translation: CASSYRETTDEKLFL.

V is TRBV11-2 and J is TRBJ2-7, with D possibly being TRBD2 (6 bases). V lost 1 base and J 2 bases, leaving 12 bases between the germline ends. The CDR3 contains 15 residues. Germline CDR1 is SGHAT and CDR2 is FQNNGV. CDR3 bases: TGTGCCAGCAGCTTAGTAGGCGGGGCCACCTACGAGCAGTACTTC. Protein sequence: CASSLVGGATYEQYF.

J is TRBJ2-7 and V is TRBV28; D uncertain. V lost 7 bases, J lost 0 bases, and 19 bases lay in between. The CDR3 covers 16 residues. Germline V lookup: CDR1 MDHEN, CDR2 SYDVKM. CDR3 nucleotide sequence: TGTGCCAGCAATTTTTTCGAAACAGTCCACTCCTACGAGCAGTACTTC. Translation: CASNFFETVHSYEQYF.